Sequencing of this T cell receptor beta chain was carried out in a study of blood T cell repertoires in COVID-19. The V end was cut by 1 base, the J end by 6 bases, with 19 bases between. This CDR3 region has 16 residues. Looked up from germline, CDR1 is SGHRS and CDR2 is YFSETQ. Assay: immunoSEQ multiplex PCR; the TCRdb copy retains only in-frame clones and omits some. The table shows about 240,000 clones, with 82% occurring only once. This receptor was obtained from an older woman with active or convalescent COVID-19. Sequenced: peripheral blood. The chain carries TRBV5-1 and TRBJ1-2; possible D gene TRBD1, 6 bases. CDR3 bases: TGCGCCAGCAGCTTGATGTGGGGCAGGGGAAGGGATGGCTACACCTTC. This codes for CASSLMWGRGRDGYTF.